This paragraph covers one TCR beta chain sequence. With 1 base removed from V and 5 bases from J, the gap between germline ends came to 12 bases. The CDR3 sequence is 14 residues long. Germline V lookup: CDR1 LGHDT, CDR2 YNNKEL (reference sequence). Profiling relied on immunoSEQ multiplex PCR, and the TCRdb table lists in-frame clones only, not all of them. Of 150,000 to 200,000 clones in the sample, 85% to 95% were seen once. This entry is derived from a study of control samples from healthy donors and cancer patients. What was sequenced was blood. The TCR originated in a man aged 18-30 years in good health. The rearrangement joins TRBV3-1 (or the pseudogene TRBV3-2) to TRBJ2-7, with a possible D match to TRBD1 (5 bases). The CDR3 region has the DNA TGTGCCAGCAGCCAAGCCGCCCAAGGGGACGAGCAGTACTTC. It yields the protein CASSQAAQGDEQYF.